This T cell receptor beta chain was recovered during a study of vaccination and CD4 T cells after COVID-19. As concerns this clonotype: Its antigen remains unidentified.

Treatment indicated: roughly 11-day PBMC culture with coronavirus spike peptide pools or control peptides (ViraFEST assay). The ViraFEST method relied on peptide pools to expand antigen-specific T cells, followed by TCR sequencing. Sequencing of cultured CD4+ T cell DNA used the Oncomine TCR Beta short-read assay. From the PCR reads, TCRdb called clonotypes with MiXCR, one entry per CDR3 protein. The sample has 15,000 to 25,000 distinct CDR3 sequences, approximately 39% seen once. Findings of the study overall: Within convalescent individuals, 304 out of 307 vaccine-specific clones proved to be spike mono-reactive.

Sample: cultured CD4+ T cells from blood. This receptor was taken from a human donor with COVID-19.

CDR3 protein: CASSLAKGWPKNIQYF. The CDR3 coding sequence is TGTGCCAGCAGTTTAGCGAAGGGGTGGCCCAAAAACATTCAGTACTTC. The chain combines TRBV12-3 or TRBV12-4 with TRBJ2-4, with D possibly matching TRBD1 (5 bases). The CDR3 length is 16 residues. V lost 0 bases to trimming and J lost 2 bases, with 11 bases between them.